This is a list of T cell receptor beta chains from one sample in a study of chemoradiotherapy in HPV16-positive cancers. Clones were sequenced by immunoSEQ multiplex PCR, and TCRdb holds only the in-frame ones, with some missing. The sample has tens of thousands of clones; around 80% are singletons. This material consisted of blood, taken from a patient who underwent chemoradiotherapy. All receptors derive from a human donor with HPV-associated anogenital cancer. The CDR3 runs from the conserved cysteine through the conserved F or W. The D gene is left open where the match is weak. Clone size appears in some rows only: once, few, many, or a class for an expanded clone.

CDR3nt: TGTGCCAGCAGCGTTATCGGTGCAGGGAAGACCATGGACTATGGCTACACCTTC
CDR3aa: CASSVIGAGKTMDYGYTF
v_gene: TRBV2
d_gene: .
j_gene: TRBJ1-2
abundance: .

CDR3nt: TGTGCCAGCTCACCTGAGGGGGGGTCAGATACGCAGTATTTT
CDR3aa: CASSPEGGSDTQYF
v_gene: TRBV18
d_gene: .
j_gene: TRBJ2-3
abundance: .

CDR3nt: TGCGCCAGCAGCCAAGATCTGGGGTGGGAGACCCAGTACTTC
CDR3aa: CASSQDLGWETQYF
v_gene: TRBV4-3
d_gene: .
j_gene: TRBJ2-5
abundance: few

CDR3nt: TGTGCCAGCAGTACCTGGGGACAGCTTAACTATGGCTACACCTTC
CDR3aa: CASSTWGQLNYGYTF
v_gene: TRBV28
d_gene: TRBD1
j_gene: TRBJ1-2
abundance: .

CDR3nt: TGTGCCACGATGACCGGGACAGGGGACACTGAAGCTTTCTTT
CDR3aa: CATMTGTGDTEAFF
v_gene: TRBV19
d_gene: TRBD1
j_gene: TRBJ1-1
abundance: .

CDR3nt: TGCAGCCCGTACGTGGTAGAGACCCAGTACTTC
CDR3aa: CSPYVVETQYF
v_gene: TRBV29-1
d_gene: .
j_gene: TRBJ2-5
abundance: .

CDR3nt: TGTGCCAGCAGTCCGCGGGACAGGGGCACTGAAGCTTTCTTT
CDR3aa: CASSPRDRGTEAFF
v_gene: TRBV27
d_gene: TRBD1
j_gene: TRBJ1-1
abundance: .

CDR3nt: TGTGCCAGCAGCTTTAGCGGGGGGGATACGCAGTATTTT
CDR3aa: CASSFSGGDTQYF
v_gene: TRBV11-2
d_gene: TRBD2
j_gene: TRBJ2-3
abundance: .

CDR3nt: TGTGCCAGCAGGCTTAGCGGGGGGCCCTCCTACGAGCAGTACTTC
CDR3aa: CASRLSGGPSYEQYF
v_gene: TRBV6-5
d_gene: TRBD2
j_gene: TRBJ2-7
abundance: .

CDR3nt: TGTGCCAGCAGTCCAGAGAGGGGGCCTAATGAAAAACTGTTTTTT
CDR3aa: CASSPERGPNEKLFF
v_gene: TRBV18
d_gene: TRBD1
j_gene: TRBJ1-4
abundance: .

CDR3nt: TGTGCCAGCAGTTACTCGAGGGGCGGCAATCAGCCCCAGCATTTT
CDR3aa: CASSYSRGGNQPQHF
v_gene: TRBV6-5
d_gene: .
j_gene: TRBJ1-5
abundance: few

CDR3nt: TGTGCCAGCACCCGCGGACCCAACACTGAAGCTTTCTTT
CDR3aa: CASTRGPNTEAFF
v_gene: TRBV6-1
d_gene: .
j_gene: TRBJ1-1
abundance: .

CDR3nt: TGTGCCAGCAATTCGGGGGACTACAATGAGCAGTTCTTC
CDR3aa: CASNSGDYNEQFF
v_gene: TRBV6-6
d_gene: .
j_gene: TRBJ2-1
abundance: .

CDR3nt: TGTGCCAGCAGTGTGGGGACGGGAGCCTATGGCTACACCTTC
CDR3aa: CASSVGTGAYGYTF
v_gene: TRBV2
d_gene: .
j_gene: TRBJ1-2
abundance: few